Listed below are T cell receptor beta chains from one sample, sequenced in a study of blood T cell repertoires in COVID-19. The table came from immunoSEQ multiplex PCR; TCRdb's copy has only in-frame clones and leaves some out. The sample contains around 85,000 clones, about 84% of which appear only once. What was sequenced was peripheral blood. The source is a man between 50 and 59 years old with active COVID-19. Each CDR3 is given with its conserved first and last residue. The D gene is left open where the match is weak. Expanded clones get a size class; other rows say once, few or many, or leave the size out.

NA	TRBV7-3	TRBD1	TRBJ2-5	TGTGCCAGCAGCCGGGGACAGGGCGAGACCCAGTACTTC	CASSRGQGETQYF
NA	TRBV4-3	NA	TRBJ1-2	TGCGCCAGCAGCCAAGGCACCGCGGACTATGGCTACACCTTC	CASSQGTADYGYTF
NA	TRBV3-1/TRBV3-2	TRBD1	TRBJ2-2	TGTGCCAGCAGTCCTGCCGGGACAGGGGTCACGGGGGAGCTGTTTTTT	CASSPAGTGVTGELFF
NA	TRBV11-2	NA	TRBJ2-7	TGTGCCAGCAGCTCCGCCCGGGTCTTCTACGAGCAGTACTTC	CASSSARVFYEQYF
NA	TRBV18	NA	TRBJ2-7	TGTGCCAGCTCACCACGACCCCCGGCTAGCGAAGTCTACGAGCAGTACTTC	CASSPRPPASEVYEQYF
NA	TRBV7-9	TRBD2	TRBJ2-2	TGTGCCAGCAGCCAGCCGGGGGGTAGCACCGGGGAGCTGTTTTTT	CASSQPGGSTGELFF
NA	TRBV15	TRBD1	TRBJ1-1	TGTGCCACCAGCTCTTTTATCGGGACAGTGAACACTGAAGCTTTCTTT	CATSSFIGTVNTEAFF
once	TRBV6-2/TRBV6-3	NA	TRBJ1-5	TGTGCCAGCAGTACAGGGTCTAGCAATCAGCCCCAGCATTTT	CASSTGSSNQPQHF
NA	TRBV18	NA	TRBJ1-1	TGTGCCAGCTCGGAGGGTGGGACGATGAACACTGAAGCTTTCTTT	CASSEGGTMNTEAFF
NA	TRBV7-8	TRBD1	TRBJ2-7	TGTGCCAGCAGCCAGGGACAGGGGGGAGGAGAGCAGTACTTC	CASSQGQGGGEQYF
NA	TRBV18	NA	TRBJ2-7	TGTGCCAGCTCCGCGGACACCTCCTACGAGCAGTACTTC	CASSADTSYEQYF